Below, 26 T cell receptor beta chains from the same sample are listed, as sequenced in a study of blood T cell repertoires in COVID-19. Sequenced by immunoSEQ multiplex PCR; TCRdb stores in-frame clones only, minus some. The repertoire holds about 210,000 clones, approximately 90% seen once, with 0.65% to 0.85% in the top ten. Sequenced: peripheral blood. All receptors derive from a man in his forties with acute or convalescent COVID-19.

In DNA form, the CDR3 reads TGTGCCAGTAGGGGCCGGGATCTTATCCACTTT. Translated, it gives CASRGRDLIHF. The chain combines TRBV19 with TRBJ1-6, with no clear D. CDR1 and CDR2 (germline): LNHDA, SQIVND (reference sequence). This CDR3 is 11 amino acids long. Trimming took off 6 bases at V and 17 bases at J, with 14 bases between the two ends.

This chain joins TRBV7-6 and TRBJ2-7; 11 positions match TRBD2. Germline-derived CDR1 and CDR2 are SGHVS and FNYEAQ. This CDR3 is 16 amino acids long. V dropped 0 bases and J dropped 2; count of bases not matched to a gene: 3. CDR3 residues: CASSLAASGRPYEQYF. The CDR3 DNA reads TGTGCCAGCAGCTTAGCGGCTAGCGGGAGGCCCTACGAGCAGTACTTC.

The rearrangement joins TRBV19 to TRBJ1-1; no reliable D call. The CDR3 sequence is 11 residues long. V lost 1 base to trimming and J lost 7 bases, with 4 bases between them. Germline CDR1 LNHDA, CDR2 SQIVND (reference sequence). The CDR3, as DNA: TGTGCCAGTAGTATAGGTAATGAAGCTTTCTTT. It translates to CASSIGNEAFF.

The chain uses TRBV28 and TRBJ2-1, with D possibly TRBD1 on 5 matching bases. The CDR3 is made up of 14 amino acids. Germline values: CDR1 MDHEN, CDR2 SYDVKM. Trimming pared 5 bases from V and 7 bases from J, leaving 15 bases between. CDR3 in amino acids: CASSPGSLRNEQFF. CDR3 in DNA: TGTGCCAGCAGTCCAGGGTCGCTTAGGAATGAGCAGTTCTTC.

The chain combines TRBV30 with TRBJ1-4; TRBD1 matches 10 bases. Germline V gene lookup returns CDR1 GTSNPN and CDR2 SVGIG (reference sequence). The CDR3 has 13 amino acids. J was trimmed by 10 bases and V by 3 bases; bases with no gene match: 5. The CDR3 DNA reads TGTGCCTGGAGGGGACAGGGGAGTACAAAACTGTTTTTT. The encoded protein is CAWRGQGSTKLFF.

The rearrangement uses TRBV24-1 and TRBJ2-3; the D gene is possibly TRBD2 (5 bases). Germline CDR1 is KGHDR and CDR2 is SFDVKD. There are 16 residues in the CDR3. Deletions cut 4 bases from V and 2 bases from J, with 15 bases between. The CDR3 here is CATSDPGVADTDTQYF. The CDR3 nucleotides are TGTGCCACCAGTGACCCCGGGGTAGCCGACACAGATACGCAGTATTTT.

The genes are TRBV30 and TRBJ2-7; D might be TRBD2 (5 bases). With 2 bases removed from V and 8 bases from J, the gap between germline ends came to 16 bases. Germline-derived CDR1 and CDR2 are GTSNPN and SVGIG (reference sequence). The CDR3 has 13 amino acids. The chain's CDR3 is CAWSSASEVQQYF. The CDR3 coding sequence is TGTGCCTGGAGTTCGGCCTCGGAGGTGCAGCAGTACTTC.

The CDR3 is CASSPQPGLAGATGELFF. The CDR3 nucleotides read TGTGCCAGCTCACCACAGCCCGGACTAGCGGGGGCCACCGGGGAGCTGTTTTTT. The V call is TRBV18, the J call TRBJ2-2; 13 bases match TRBD2. CDR3 length: 18 amino acids. The V and J ends lost 1 base and 4 bases, in that order; junction bases with no gene match: 6. Germline values: CDR1 KGHSH, CDR2 LQKENI.

The chain carries TRBV11-2 and TRBJ2-5, with 9 bases lining up with TRBD2. CDR1 and CDR2 (germline): SGHAT, FQNNGV. The CDR3 is made up of 17 amino acids. Unmatched junction bases numbered 8, after V lost 3 bases and J lost 0 bases. CDR3 sequence: CASSFTGTSLYQETQYF. CDR3 nucleotide sequence: TGTGCCAGCAGCTTCACCGGGACTAGCCTGTACCAAGAGACCCAGTACTTC.

CDR3 bases: TGTGCCAGCAGTCCGGAGAGACAGGGGGCCTTCTCTGGGGCCAACGTCCTGACTTTC. This sequence encodes CASSPERQGAFSGANVLTF. This chain links TRBV28 with TRBJ2-6; 10 bases agree with TRBD1. V shed 5 bases, J shed 0 bases, and the junction held 10 bases outside the gene matches. Germline V CDR1 and CDR2: MDHEN, SYDVKM. This CDR3 has 19 amino acids.

This clone was picked up one time. The chain has TRBV5-1 and TRBJ2-1; TRBD2 is a possible D gene (6 bases). Trimming pared 3 bases from V and 3 bases from J, leaving 10 bases between. CDR3 length equals 14 residues. CDR1 and CDR2 (germline): SGHRS, YFSETQ. The CDR3 sequence is CASSSEGNYNEQFF. Here the CDR3 DNA reads TGCGCCAGCAGCTCGGAGGGTAACTACAATGAGCAGTTCTTC. The full variable domain, rest sourced from reference TRBV5-1 and TRBJ2-1, is KAGVTQTPRYLIKTRGQQVTLSCSPISGHRSVSWYQQTPGQGLQFLFEYFSETQRNKGNFPGRFSGRQFSNSRSEMNVSTLELGDSALYLCASSSEGNYNEQFFGPGTRLTVL.

V is TRBV28 and J is TRBJ2-6; D possibly corresponds to TRBD1 (7 bases). Germline lookup yields CDR1 MDHEN and CDR2 SYDVKM. This CDR3 is 18 amino acids long. V lost 3 bases, J lost 4 bases, and 19 bases lay in between. CDR3 sequence reads: CASSFRGALPRGANVLTF. DNA for the CDR3: TGTGCCAGCAGTTTCAGGGGGGCACTCCCCCGAGGGGCCAACGTCCTGACTTTC.

This chain joins TRBV19 and TRBJ1-5; 12 bases are a match to TRBD1. Germline trimming cut 7 bases from V and 2 bases from J; bases unmatched to any gene: 6. The CDR3 runs to 16 residues. The germline CDR1 and CDR2 sequences are LNHDA and SQIVND (reference sequence). This chain's CDR3 is CASTGTGGRGNQPQHF. Here the CDR3 DNA reads TGTGCCAGTACCGGGACAGGGGGCAGGGGCAATCAGCCCCAGCATTTT. The full variable domain, completed using reference TRBV19 and TRBJ1-5, is DGGITQSPKYLFRKEGQNVTLSCEQNLNHDAMYWYRQDPGQGLRLIYYSQIVNDFQKGDIAEGYSVSREKKESFPLTVTSAQKNPTAFYLCASTGTGGRGNQPQHFGDGTRLSIL.

The chain uses TRBV2 and TRBJ2-1; D unresolved. V was clipped by 5 bases and J by 2 bases, with 7 bases between them. Per germline, CDR1 SNHLY and CDR2 FYNNEI. The CDR3 consists of 13 residues. The CDR3 DNA reads TGTGCCAGCAGTCTCCGGGCCTACAATGAGCAGTTCTTC. This codes for CASSLRAYNEQFF.

The table lists this clone with a count of one. The rearrangement links TRBV12-2 to TRBJ2-3; the table names TRBD2, a call not compared with the DNA. TRBV12-2 constitutes a pseudogene. The CDR3 contains 16 residues. This chain's CDR3 is CASRLEGSGGSDTQYF. CDR3 DNA sequence: TGTGCAAGTCGCTTAGAGGGTAGCGGCGGCAGTGATACGCAGTATTTT.

The rearrangement joins TRBV29-1 to TRBJ2-7; a weak D match, TRBD1 (7 bases). The germline V gene encodes CDR1 SQVTM and CDR2 ANQGSEA. The V end was cut by 2 bases, the J end by 4 bases, with 15 bases between. This CDR3 has 14 amino acids. The CDR3 sequence is CSVEKGQGGYEQYF. The CDR3, as DNA: TGCAGCGTTGAAAAAGGGCAGGGGGGATACGAGCAGTACTTC.

The chain couples TRBV6-2 or TRBV6-3 to TRBJ2-7, with D possibly being TRBD1 (5 bases). Trimming shortened V by 2 bases and J by 4 bases, and 9 bases separated the two germline ends. The CDR3 loop spans 13 amino acids. In germline, CDR1 is MNHEY, CDR2 SVGEGT. The CDR3 DNA reads TGTGCCAGCAGTTACGGCAGGGCTTACGAGCAGTACTTC. Its translation: CASSYGRAYEQYF.

The chain recombines TRBV5-1 with TRBJ1-6; no reliable D call. The CDR3 is 16 residues long. Germline V gene lookup returns CDR1 SGHRS and CDR2 YFSETQ. V lost 4 bases, J lost 10 bases, and 21 bases lay in between. CDR3 amino acids: CASSASLEISGSPLHF. DNA for the CDR3: TGCGCCAGCAGCGCCTCGCTTGAGATCTCGGGATCACCCCTCCACTTT.

This chain connects TRBV6-4 to TRBJ1-1; weak D call: TRBD1 (6 bases). V lost 7 bases and J lost 0, with 15 bases in between. The CDR3 is 15 residues long. In germline, CDR1 is MRHNA, CDR2 SNTAGT. The CDR3 loop reads CASTSYRVVNTEAFF. The CDR3 DNA follows: TGTGCCAGCACCTCTTACAGGGTTGTGAACACTGAAGCTTTCTTT.

This clone was seen once. V gene TRBV14 combines with J gene TRBJ2-1, with D possibly being TRBD1 (7 bases). Germline assignment: CDR1 SGHDN and CDR2 FVKESK. CDR3 size: 15 residues. With 3 bases removed from V and 5 bases from J, the gap between germline ends came to 14 bases. CDR3: CASSHRRDSHNEQFF. As DNA, the CDR3 is TGTGCCAGCAGCCATAGGAGGGACAGCCACAATGAGCAGTTCTTC.

The rearrangement links TRBV28 to TRBJ2-2; D is possibly TRBD2 (5 bases). Looked up from germline, CDR1 is MDHEN and CDR2 is SYDVKM. The CDR3 extends over 14 amino acids. V shed 5 bases and J shed 0 bases, with 7 bases lying between them. CDR3 nucleotides: TGTGCCAGCAGTAGCGGTGCGAACACCGGGGAGCTGTTTTTT. This sequence encodes CASSSGANTGELFF.

The table lists this clone with a count of one. The chain is built from TRBV12-3 or TRBV12-4 and TRBJ1-2; possible D gene TRBD1, 5 bases. The ends were cut back, 3 bases at V and 9 bases at J, with 14 bases in the middle. The CDR3 sequence is 13 residues long. CDR3 residues: CASSFGAKASYTF. CDR3 sequence (DNA): TGTGCCAGCAGTTTTGGGGCAAAGGCTAGCTACACCTTC.

This sequence joins TRBV5-1 and TRBJ1-4; 8 positions agree with TRBD1. The V and J ends lost 2 bases and 4 bases, in that order; junction bases with no gene match: 4. Germline CDR1 and CDR2: SGHRS and YFSETQ. The CDR3 spans 15 residues. CDR3 loop: CASSFAGGDNEKLFF. DNA for the CDR3: TGCGCCAGCAGCTTCGCAGGGGGCGATAATGAAAAACTGTTTTTT.

V gene TRBV20-1 combines with J gene TRBJ2-1; possibly TRBD2 for D (6 bases). Deletions cut 7 bases from V and 5 bases from J, with 9 bases between. This CDR3 has 11 amino acids. Germline CDR1 reads DFQATT; CDR2 reads SNEGSKA (reference sequence). The CDR3 is CSVRGNNEQFF. The DNA for the CDR3 is TGCAGTGTTCGGGGGAACAATGAGCAGTTCTTC.

V usage is TRBV6-4 and J usage is TRBJ1-2, with 7 bases matching TRBD1. J was trimmed by 8 bases and V by 0 bases; bases with no gene match: 9. The CDR3 is 15 residues long. Germline CDR1 and CDR2: MRHNA and SNTAGT. The CDR3 region has the DNA TGTGCCAGCAGTGACTCTACCACAGGGGCTAGGGGCTACACCTTC. The encoded protein is CASSDSTTGARGYTF.

V gene TRBV7-9 combines with J gene TRBJ1-2, with 7 nucleotides matching TRBD1. V was pared by 3 bases and J by 4 bases, with 5 bases of the junction left unmatched. This CDR3 has 14 residues. The germline gives CDR1 SEHNR, CDR2 FQNEAQ (reference sequence). CDR3 residues: CASSFAGQIYGYTF. The CDR3 DNA reads as TGTGCCAGCAGCTTTGCGGGACAGATCTATGGCTACACCTTC.